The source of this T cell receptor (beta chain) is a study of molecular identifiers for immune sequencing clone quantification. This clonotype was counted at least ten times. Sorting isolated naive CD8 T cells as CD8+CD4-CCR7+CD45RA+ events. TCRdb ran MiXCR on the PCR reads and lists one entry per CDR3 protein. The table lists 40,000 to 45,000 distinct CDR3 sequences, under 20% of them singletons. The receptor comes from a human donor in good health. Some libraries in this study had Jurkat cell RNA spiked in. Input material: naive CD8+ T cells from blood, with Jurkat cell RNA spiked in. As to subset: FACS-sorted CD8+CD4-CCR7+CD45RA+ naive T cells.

CDR3 DNA: TGTGCCAGCAGCCAAGTCACAGATACGCAGTATTTT. Translation: CASSQVTDTQYF. V is TRBV4-2 and J is TRBJ2-3, with D unresolved. The germline CDR1 and CDR2 sequences are LGHNA and YNFKEQ. Trimming took 1 base from V and 2 from J, leaving 1 base between them. The CDR3 loop spans 12 amino acids.